This record looks at one T cell receptor (beta chain) sequence and its context. Germline V gene data show CDR1 as MNHNS and CDR2 as SASEGT. Trimming shortened V by 11 bases and J by 2 bases, and 16 bases separated the two germline ends. The CDR3 is made up of 14 amino acids. In the PCR, 60 Vbeta and 13 Jbeta primers were used. Data came from immunoSEQ multiplex PCR; TCRdb stores just in-frame clones and leaves some out. The profile shows about 85,000 clones, about four fifths of them singletons. This sample was included in a study of cytomegalovirus exposure and HLA in healthy donors. The TCR originated in a man aged 50 to 60 in good health and CMV-seropositive. Sequences were obtained from PBMCs. The chain employs TRBV6-1 and TRBJ2-1; D possibly corresponds to TRBD2 (6 bases). CDR3 nucleotides: TGTGCCGGAGGTGGGGGGTTCACCTACAATGAGCAGTTCTTC. Protein sequence: CAGGGGFTYNEQFF.